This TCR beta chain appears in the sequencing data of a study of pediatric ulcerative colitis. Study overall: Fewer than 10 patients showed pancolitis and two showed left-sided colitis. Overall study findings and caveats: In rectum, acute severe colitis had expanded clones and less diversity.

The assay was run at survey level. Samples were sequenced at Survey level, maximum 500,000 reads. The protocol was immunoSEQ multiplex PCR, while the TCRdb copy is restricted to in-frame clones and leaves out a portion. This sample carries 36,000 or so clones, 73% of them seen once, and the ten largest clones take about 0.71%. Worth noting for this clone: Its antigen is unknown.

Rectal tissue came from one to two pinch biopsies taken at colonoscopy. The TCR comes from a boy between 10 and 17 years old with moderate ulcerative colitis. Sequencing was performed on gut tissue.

The CDR3: CASSPWTGGTGANVLTF. Written as DNA, the CDR3 is TGTGCCAGCTCACCATGGACAGGGGGCACTGGGGCCAACGTCCTGACTTTC. V usage is TRBV18 and J usage is TRBJ2-6; 11 nucleotides agree with TRBD1. The CDR3 is 17 amino acids. V lost 2 bases, J lost 2 bases, and 2 bases stayed unmatched. The germline V gene has CDR1 KGHSH and CDR2 LQKENI.